The entry below describes one T cell receptor (beta chain). Profiled with immunoSEQ multiplex PCR; TCRdb holds only in-frame clones, not every one. The sample holds some 99,000 clones, about 92% seen once. The data belong to a study of T cell changes during pregnancy in multiple sclerosis. Germline V gene sequence: CDR1 PRHDT, CDR2 FYEKMQ (reference sequence). The CDR3 loop spans 14 amino acids. V trimming: 6 bases; J trimming: 7 bases; junction bases outside the gene matches: 6. The V and J genes are TRBV13 and TRBJ2-1, with 10 bases lining up with TRBD2. The sequence was obtained from a female donor in good health, enrolled as a control in a pregnancy study. This specimen consisted of peripheral blood, obtained after pregnancy. The CDR3 region is CASSQRLAGNEQFF. In DNA form, the CDR3 reads TGTGCCAGCAGTCAAAGACTAGCGGGTAATGAGCAGTTCTTC.